This TCR beta chain is drawn from a study of blood T cell repertoires in COVID-19. On the study more broadly: Samples came from the United States, Italy and Spain, spanning acute and convalescent COVID-19.

V was shortened by 6 bases and J by 0 bases, with 12 bases between the two germline ends. CDR3 size: 15 residues. Germline loops: CDR1 SNHLY, CDR2 FYNNEI. The study recruited people aged roughly 18 to 100 years across under 25 US areas. Membership in each cohort depended on participant-reported clinical history. Donors of Cohort 3 who recovered were those that had two negative PCRs, clearance, or symptom resolution. Assay used: immunoSEQ multiplex PCR; TCRdb lists only in-frame clones, some missing. The data contain around 450,000 clones, roughly 87% of them singletons. The chain links TRBV2 to TRBJ2-1, with D perhaps matching TRBD1 (6 bases). The source of this sequence is a man aged 18 to 35 who had recovered from COVID-19. Sequencing was carried out using PBMCs or T cells enriched from blood (not recorded which). CDR3 sequence reads: CASSARQVSYNEQFF. The CDR3 DNA reads TGTGCCAGCAGCGCCCGACAGGTCTCCTACAATGAGCAGTTCTTC.